The 7 T cell receptor beta chains below come from one sample, sequenced in a study of beta chain features in type 1 diabetes (dated by TCRdb to 2017 to 2018). Library prep was done by the immunoSEQ multiplex PCR assay. The entire isolated RNA was reverse transcribed using the High Capacity cDNA Reverse Transcription Kit, and thus expressed TCRB transcripts were sequenced. The table comes from immuneACCESS by way of TCRdb, which keeps in-frame sequences with V and J called. Part of the clones is missing from these tables; in studies checked, under half for an unresolved V gene and the rest for unknown reasons. The sample includes more than 300,000 clones, with approximately 15% observed a single time. The biggest ten clones account for roughly 0.019% of the sample. The sequenced sample consisted of naive CD4+ T cells from blood. Taken with the paper, the label for cell subset or site translates to: true naive CD4+ T cells. The source is a woman aged 18-29 years in good health.

This sequence joins TRBV2 and TRBJ2-3; D call uncertain. This CDR3 comprises 11 residues. Per the germline V gene, CDR1 is SNHLY and CDR2 is FYNNEI. The ends were cut back, 2 bases at V and 6 bases at J, with 3 bases in the middle. The CDR3 DNA sequence: TGTGCCAGCAGTGAACGGGATACGCAGTATTTT. It encodes CASSERDTQYF.

The chain carries TRBV30 and TRBJ1-5; 8 nucleotides align to TRBD1. The V and J ends lost 2 bases and 5 bases, in that order; junction bases with no gene match: 2. The CDR3 has 13 amino acids. CDR1 GTSNPN and CDR2 SVGIG come from the germline V gene (reference sequence). The CDR3 loop reads CAWSTGGYQPQHF. CDR3 sequence (DNA): TGTGCCTGGAGTACAGGGGGATATCAGCCCCAGCATTTT.

The chain couples TRBV5-5 to TRBJ1-2; no firm D call. The CDR3 runs 12 residues. The germline gives CDR1 SGHKS, CDR2 YYEKEE (reference sequence). Deletions cut 1 base from V and 3 bases from J, with 4 bases between. The DNA for the CDR3 is TGTGCCAGCAGCTTGCTCTACTATGGCTACACCTTC. Its protein is CASSLLYYGYTF.

This clone was recorded a few times. The V call is TRBV9, the J call TRBJ2-1; 9 bases are a match to TRBD2. Trimming at V came to 4 bases and at J to 6 bases, leaving 11 bases not matched to a gene. This CDR3 comprises 16 residues. Germline V gene lookup returns CDR1 SGDLS and CDR2 YYNGEE. CDR3 protein: CASSHSGTSKGNEQFF. CDR3 DNA: TGTGCCAGCAGCCACTCCGGGACTAGCAAGGGCAATGAGCAGTTCTTC. The variable domain in full, with the rest retrieved from reference TRBV9 and TRBJ2-1, is DSGVTQTPKHLITATGQRVTLRCSPRSGDLSVYWYQQSLDQGLQFLIQYYNGEERAKGNILERFSAQQFPDLHSELNLSSLELGDSALYFCASSHSGTSKGNEQFFGPGTRLTVL.

The chain employs TRBV27 and TRBJ2-7, with 10 positions matching TRBD2. The ends lost 6 bases at V and 4 bases at J; junction bases unmatched: 9. CDR1 and CDR2 (germline): MNHEY, SMNVEV (reference sequence). The CDR3 sequence is 15 residues long. The CDR3 region has the DNA TGTGCCAGCAGCGACAGCGGGAGGGCCCTTTACGAGCAGTACTTC. Translating it yields CASSDSGRALYEQYF.

This clone showed up just a few times. The chain recombines TRBV7-2 with TRBJ2-7, with D tentatively TRBD2 (6 bases). This CDR3 contains 14 residues. V lost 5 bases and J 0 bases, leaving 11 bases between the germline ends. Germline-derived CDR1 and CDR2 are SGHTA and FQGNSA. CDR3 loop: CASSVGGSSYEQYF. Here the CDR3 DNA reads TGTGCCAGCAGCGTCGGGGGAAGCTCCTACGAGCAGTACTTC.

This clone showed up just a few times. V gene TRBV6-6 combines with J gene TRBJ2-1; TRBD2 matches 10 bases. The CDR3 totals 14 residues. Germline CDR1 and CDR2: MNHNY and SVGAGI (reference sequence). V was clipped by 7 bases and J by 8 bases; unmatched bases: 8. Here the CDR3 reads CASIRLAGDDEQFF. The CDR3 bases are TGTGCCAGCATCCGTCTAGCGGGAGATGATGAGCAGTTCTTC.